The 9 T cell receptor beta chains given below trace back to one sample, sequenced in a study of cytomegalovirus exposure and HLA in healthy donors. A multiplex PCR was run with 60 Vbeta primers and 13 Jbeta primers. Profiling relied on immunoSEQ multiplex PCR, and the TCRdb table lists in-frame clones only, not all of them. In the table there are some 140,000 clones, 80% of which are singletons. The sequenced sample was PBMCs. The receptors derive from a man younger than 45 in good health and CMV-seropositive.

V usage is TRBV27 and J usage is TRBJ2-5; perhaps TRBD1 as D (5 bases). This CDR3 is 14 amino acids long. V was shortened by 2 bases and J by 9 bases, with 16 bases between the two germline ends. Germline lookup yields CDR1 MNHEY and CDR2 SMNVEV (reference sequence). CDR3 sequence reads: CASSLDGAHEAQYF. The CDR3 DNA sequence: TGTGCCAGCAGTTTAGATGGGGCGCACGAAGCCCAGTACTTC.

V gene TRBV5-4 combines with J gene TRBJ2-5; the D gene is possibly TRBD1 (6 bases). Trimming took off 4 bases at V and 3 bases at J, with 19 bases between the two ends. The CDR3 spans 16 residues. CDR1 SGHNT and CDR2 YYREEE come from the germline V gene (reference sequence). CDR3 bases: TGTGCCAGCAGCCCCTGGACAGTCCTGGGGAAAGAGACCCAGTACTTC. Protein: CASSPWTVLGKETQYF.

The chain links TRBV7-2 to TRBJ2-7; D uncertain. The germline V and J ends were trimmed by 1 base and 3 bases, with 7 bases remaining between them. CDR1 SGHTA and CDR2 FQGNSA come from the germline V gene. The CDR3 spans 13 residues. The CDR3 is CASSLGVFYEQYF. In nucleotides, the CDR3 is TGTGCCAGCAGCTTAGGAGTATTCTACGAGCAGTACTTC.

The chain joins TRBV7-9 to TRBJ2-5; TRBD1 is a possible D gene (5 bases). The J call may be mistaken, given a closer DNA end match to TRBJ2-7. The CDR3 contains 13 residues. Germline V gene sequence: CDR1 SEHNR, CDR2 FQNEAQ (reference sequence). This CDR3 is CASSSQGAGEQYF. The CDR3 DNA sequence: TGTGCCAGCAGCTCCCAAGGGGCCGGCGAGCAGTACTTC.

This chain joins TRBV19 and TRBJ2-1, with D unclear. V was pared by 3 bases and J by 7 bases, with 13 bases between. CDR1 LNHDA and CDR2 SQIVND come from the germline V gene (reference sequence). The CDR3 contains 14 residues. The CDR3 loop is CASSIGSAANEQFF. DNA of the CDR3: TGTGCCAGTAGTATCGGGTCAGCCGCTAATGAGCAGTTCTTC.

In the case of this clone: One end of the junction is discordant with germline, which a read error may explain. Here the CDR3 DNA reads TGTACCAGCACCCCCGGGGGGCTGGGCAATCAGCCCCAGCATTTT. This codes for CTSTPGGLGNQPQHF. V and J are TRBV27 and TRBJ1-5; tentatively, D is TRBD1 (6 bases). Germline CDR1 reads MNHEY; CDR2 reads SMNVEV (reference sequence). The CDR3 is 15 amino acids.

This clone was seen once. This chain links TRBV11-2 with TRBJ1-1; 7 bases agree with TRBD1. The CDR3 extends over 15 amino acids. Germline trimming cut 5 bases from V and 6 bases from J; bases unmatched to any gene: 12. CDR1 and CDR2 (germline): SGHAT, FQNNGV. The CDR3 DNA reads as TGTGCCAGCAGCGGCCGCGGAAGGGGGCCTTCTGAAGCTTTCTTT. It codes for CASSGRGRGPSEAFF. The full variable domain, in which reference TRBV11-2 and TRBJ1-1 provide the parts outside the CDR3, is EAGVAQSPRYKIIEKRQSVAFWCNPISGHATLYWYQQILGQGPKLLIQFQNNGVVDDSQLPKDRFSAERLKGVDSTLKIQPAKLEDSAVYLCASSGRGRGPSEAFFGQGTRLTVV.

The J gene is TRBJ2-5, the V gene TRBV9, with 8 bases that match TRBD2. Germline CDR1 is SGDLS and CDR2 is YYNGEE. The CDR3 loop spans 15 amino acids. J gave up 2 bases and V 3 bases, and 6 bases lay outside the gene matches. DNA for the CDR3: TGTGCCAGCAGCGACCGGGGGGGTTTACAAGAGACCCAGTACTTC. It specifies CASSDRGGLQETQYF.

Remarks on this clone: The same CDR3 is also encoded by other DNA sequences in this sample. The chain has TRBV7-9 and TRBJ2-5; 8 bases map to TRBD2. This CDR3 is built from 16 residues. Trimming took 5 bases from V and 4 from J; bases not matched to a gene: 12. Germline values: CDR1 SEHNR, CDR2 FQNEAQ (reference sequence). CDR3 sequence reads: CASSPGGATQGETQYF. CDR3 nucleotide sequence: TGTGCCAGCAGCCCGGGGGGGGCTACCCAGGGAGAGACCCAGTACTTC.